A single sample is the source of the 15 T cell receptor beta chains below, sequenced in a study of regulatory T cells in long-lasting Graves disease. For TCR beta, libraries came from iRepertoire HTBI primers and Arm-PCR of CDR3 regions. Each CDR3 protein is one row after TCRdb ran MiXCR on the multiplex PCR reads. This table holds 700,000 or so distinct CDR3 sequences, around 30% found once. The time point: persistent/refractory GD, antithyroid drugs over 5 years with positive TRAb. PBMC RNA served as the TCR library source. The sequenced sample was peripheral blood mononuclear cells (PBMCs), obtained when the disease was refractory, from a patient treated with antithyroid drugs. The receptors were gathered from a female donor with Graves disease.

This clonotype was found many times. The rearrangement links TRBV28 to TRBJ1-4, with 7 nucleotides matching TRBD1. Germline V lookup: CDR1 MDHEN, CDR2 SYDVKM. The CDR3 is 16 residues long. V dropped 3 bases and J dropped 3; count of bases not matched to a gene: 7. In DNA form, the CDR3 reads TGTGCCAGCAGTTTCCCAAGGACAGGTTCTAATGAAAAACTGTTTTTT. It codes for CASSFPRTGSNEKLFF.

This clonotype has at least ten counts. The gene calls are TRBV27 and TRBJ1-6; D unresolved. CDR1 is MNHEY and CDR2 is SMNVEV in the germline V gene (reference sequence). V lost 6 bases and J 7 bases, leaving 16 bases between the germline ends. The CDR3 sequence is 15 residues long. Written as DNA, the CDR3 is TGTGCCAGCAGGACCGCTCAAGGAGGGAATTCACCCCTCCACTTT. Its protein product is CASRTAQGGNSPLHF.

The V gene is TRBV7-3, the J gene TRBJ2-1, with D tentatively TRBD2 (6 bases). Per germline, CDR1 SGHTA and CDR2 FQGTGA. Trimming removed 4 bases at V and 0 bases at J, with 10 bases between. CDR3 size: 15 residues. The CDR3 spells CASSWDSDSYNEQFF. DNA for the CDR3: TGTGCCAGCAGCTGGGACTCCGACTCCTACAATGAGCAGTTCTTC.

The chain couples TRBV9 to TRBJ1-1, with D uncertain. The germline CDR1 and CDR2 sequences are SGDLS and YYNGEE. V was clipped by 2 bases and J by 0 bases, with 20 bases between them. The CDR3 has 18 amino acids. This chain's CDR3 is CASSVSPRGFSLNTEAFF. In DNA, the CDR3 is TGTGCCAGCAGCGTTTCCCCCCGCGGCTTTTCTCTGAACACTGAAGCTTTCTTT.

The chain recombines TRBV28 with TRBJ1-2; 8 bases match TRBD1. The germline V gene has CDR1 MDHEN and CDR2 SYDVKM. This CDR3 comprises 14 residues. With V trimmed by 6 bases and J by 4 bases, 7 bases remained unmatched. The chain's CDR3 is CASRTGQDTYGYTF. The CDR3 DNA reads TGTGCCAGCAGGACGGGACAGGATACCTATGGCTACACCTTC.

The chain recombines TRBV12-3 or TRBV12-4 with TRBJ2-7; tentative D call: TRBD1 (5 bases). The V and J ends lost 2 bases and 6 bases respectively, with 8 bases between them. CDR3 size: 12 residues. This CDR3 is CASSLFRVEQYF. CDR3 in DNA: TGTGCCAGCAGTTTATTCAGGGTCGAGCAGTACTTC.

The rearrangement uses TRBV29-1 and TRBJ1-1; D not certain. This CDR3 spans 11 amino acids. CDR1 is SQVTM and CDR2 is ANQGSEA in the germline V gene. Trimming took off 7 bases at V and 5 bases at J, with 11 bases between the two ends. CDR3 sequence reads: CSAQWRTEAFF. The CDR3 nucleotides read TGCAGCGCACAATGGAGGACTGAAGCTTTCTTT.

This clonotype turned up a few times. This chain connects TRBV4-2 to TRBJ2-5; D is unresolved. The last part of the DNA fits TRBJ2-7 better; the J call may be wrong. The V gene's germline CDR1 is LGHNA and CDR2 YNFKEQ. The CDR3 runs to 14 residues. The CDR3 DNA is TGTGCCAGCAGCCAAGATCAACACGGCTACGAGCAGTACTTC. This translates into CASSQDQHGYEQYF.

The chain has TRBV29-1 and TRBJ1-1; D is possibly TRBD1 (6 bases). This CDR3 has 13 residues. Germline-derived CDR1 and CDR2 are SQVTM and ANQGSEA. V lost 7 bases to trimming and J lost 7 bases, with 19 bases between them. The CDR3 nucleotides are TGCAGCGCATCGGACAGTAGTCTCTTTGAAGCTTTCTTT. The encoded protein is CSASDSSLFEAFF.

The table lists this clonotype with a few counts. The chain recombines TRBV18 with TRBJ1-1; D is possibly TRBD1 (6 bases). There are 12 residues in the CDR3. The V and J ends lost 3 bases and 11 bases respectively, with 13 bases between them. Germline V gene sequence: CDR1 KGHSH, CDR2 LQKENI. The CDR3 DNA reads TGTGCCAGCTCACCTGGGGGCGCGCGGGCTTTCTTT. Protein product: CASSPGGARAFF.

Remarks on this clonotype: The junction differs from germline at one of its ends, possibly a read error. The genes are TRBV20-1 and TRBJ1-2; D remains unclear. This CDR3 has 13 residues. The germline gives CDR1 DFQATT, CDR2 SNEGSKA (reference sequence). CDR3 residues: CSARNPTNYSYTF. The CDR3 DNA sequence: TGCAGTGCTAGGAACCCGACTAACTATAGCTACACCTTC.

The rearrangement uses TRBV5-1 and TRBJ1-1, with D possibly matching TRBD1 (5 bases). The CDR3 extends over 15 amino acids. Germline V gene data show CDR1 as SGHRS and CDR2 as YFSETQ. V shed 6 bases and J shed 1 base, with 16 bases lying between them. The CDR3 protein is CASKGSVGPNTEAFF. CDR3 nucleotides: TGCGCCAGCAAGGGTAGTGTGGGGCCGAACACTGAAGCTTTCTTT.

The chain is built from TRBV13 and TRBJ1-1; possibly TRBD1 for D (6 bases). The CDR3 extends over 15 amino acids. CDR1 is PRHDT and CDR2 is FYEKMQ in the germline V gene (reference sequence). Trimming took off 0 bases at V and 4 bases at J, with 12 bases between the two ends. CDR3 loop: CASSLGAGASTEAFF. The DNA of the CDR3 is TGTGCCAGCAGCTTAGGCGCGGGGGCGAGCACTGAAGCTTTCTTT.

This clonotype was recorded a few times. V gene TRBV9 combines with J gene TRBJ1-2; possibly TRBD1 for D (5 bases). V lost 0 bases and J 5 bases, leaving 14 bases between the germline ends. CDR1 is SGDLS and CDR2 is YYNGEE in the germline V gene. The CDR3 extends over 15 amino acids. CDR3 nucleotide sequence: TGTGCCAGCAGCGTAGGGGTCAGGGCTCCGTATGGCTACACCTTC. Amino acid sequence: CASSVGVRAPYGYTF.

There are many counts of this clonotype. The chain carries TRBV27 and TRBJ1-1; maybe TRBD1 (5 bases). Germline CDR1 reads MNHEY; CDR2 reads SMNVEV (reference sequence). CDR3 size: 17 residues. V was cut by 4 bases and J by 3 bases, with 21 bases left in between. CDR3 protein: CASSSILPTVGDTEAFF. CDR3 nucleotides: TGTGCCAGCAGTTCAATACTTCCGACAGTAGGTGACACTGAAGCTTTCTTT.